This TCR beta chain was found in a study of cytomegalovirus exposure and HLA in healthy donors. About the research overall: Most genotyped donors, about four fifths of some 400, had Caucasian-associated genetic ancestry.

The CDR3 is made up of 11 amino acids. CDR1 and CDR2 (germline): MNHEY, SVGAGI. V lost 6 bases, J lost 6 bases, and 2 bases stayed unmatched. The PCR was carried out with 60 Vbeta primers and 13 Jbeta primers. How the authors handled the data: In a later analysis, roughly 11 million of 65 million to 90 million unique beta chains occurred in at least two donors. The method was immunoSEQ multiplex PCR; TCRdb's version includes in-frame clones alone and lacks a portion of them. For V, J and clone size, that table is used; D and trimming come from the DNA. The sample holds 200,000 to 300,000 clones; 82% are singletons and the top ten take 5% to 6%. Despite likely unrecorded immune exposures, the donors were nominally healthy at the time of sampling. The table lists this clone with a few counts.

The chain joins TRBV6-5 to TRBJ2-7; TRBD1 agrees at 7 bases. The TCR sequence derives from a middle-aged woman in good health and CMV-seropositive. The sequencing sample was made of PBMCs. The CDR3 bases are TGTGCCAGCAGCCGGACAGGCGAGCAGTACTTC. Its translation: CASSRTGEQYF.